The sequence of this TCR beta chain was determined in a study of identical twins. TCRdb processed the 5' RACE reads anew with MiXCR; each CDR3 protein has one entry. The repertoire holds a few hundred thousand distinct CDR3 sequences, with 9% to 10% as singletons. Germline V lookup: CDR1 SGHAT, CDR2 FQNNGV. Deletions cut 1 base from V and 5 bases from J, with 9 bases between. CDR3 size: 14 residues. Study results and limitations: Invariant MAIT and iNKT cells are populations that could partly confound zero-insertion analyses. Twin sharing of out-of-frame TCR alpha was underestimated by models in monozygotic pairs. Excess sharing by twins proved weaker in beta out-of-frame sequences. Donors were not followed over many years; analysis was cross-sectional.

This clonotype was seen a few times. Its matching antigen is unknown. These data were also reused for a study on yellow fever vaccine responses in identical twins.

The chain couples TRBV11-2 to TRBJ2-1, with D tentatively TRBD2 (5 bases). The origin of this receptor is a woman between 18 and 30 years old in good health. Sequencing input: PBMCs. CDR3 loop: CASSLGLLDNEQFF. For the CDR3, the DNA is TGTGCCAGCAGCTTAGGACTATTAGACAATGAGCAGTTCTTC.